Listed below are T cell receptor beta chains from one sample, sequenced in a study of stem cell transplantation in POMP-related autoinflammatory disease. The repertoire was sequenced with immunoSEQ multiplex PCR; TCRdb's copy has only in-frame clones and lacks some. The table includes over 25,000 clones, 80% to 90% detected once. Sample: CD4+ T cells from PBMCs, taken before stem cell transplantation. These receptors all stem from a human donor with POMP-related autoinflammation and immune dysregulation (PRAID). Each CDR3 is given with its conserved first and last residue. The D gene is left open where the match is weak. Where a row states a size, it is once, few, many or the class of an expanded clone; other rows omit it.

>TRBV7-6|TRBD1|few|TRBJ2-7
TGTGCCAGCAGCTCTCCGGCAGGGGGCGAGGGCTACGAGCAGTACTTC
CASSSPAGGEGYEQYF
>TRBV28|-|-|TRBJ2-5
TGTGCCAGCAGTCCCCGGGCAGCAACCAAAGAGACCCAGTACTTC
CASSPRAATKETQYF
>TRBV29-1|-|-|TRBJ2-5
TGCAGCGTTGAAGAGTGGGTAAAAGAGACCCAGTACTTC
CSVEEWVKETQYF
>TRBV19|TRBD1|-|TRBJ2-2
TGTGCCAGCGGGTGGGACAGGGTAGCCGGGGAGCTGTTTTTT
CASGWDRVAGELFF
>TRBV12-5|-|-|TRBJ2-1
TGTGCTAGTGGCCTACCACAAGGTGAGCAGTTCTTC
CASGLPQGEQFF
>TRBV5-5|TRBD1|-|TRBJ1-1
TGTGCCAGCAGCTATGTCGGGACAGTTTCCGACACTGAAGCTTTCTTT
CASSYVGTVSDTEAFF
>TRBV19|-|few|TRBJ1-2
TGTGCCAGTAGTATTTCCGAACGACCGTCAGTCTATGGCTACACCTTC
CASSISERPSVYGYTF
>TRBV18|-|-|TRBJ1-1
TGTGCCAGCTCACTGACAGAGGGGAGGGGTAGGACTGAAGCTTTCTTT
CASSLTEGRGRTEAFF
>TRBV29-1|-|few|TRBJ2-7
TGCAGCGCAACAACCTCCGGGGACTACGAGCAGTACTTC
CSATTSGDYEQYF
>TRBV19|TRBD2|-|TRBJ2-1
TGTGCCAGTAAGTCAGCGGGAGGACACAATGAGCAGTTCTTC
CASKSAGGHNEQFF
>TRBV28|-|-|TRBJ1-3
TGTGCCAGCAGTTTTCAGACATCCTCTGGAAACACCATATATTTT
CASSFQTSSGNTIYF
>TRBV27|TRBD2|-|TRBJ2-5
TGTGCCAGCAGTCCCTGGACTAGCGGGATTGGAAAGACCCAGTACTTC
CASSPWTSGIGKTQYF